This T cell receptor (beta chain) was recovered during a study of blood T cell repertoires in COVID-19. Overall study: Italy, Spain and the United States were the sources of the convalescent and acute COVID-19 samples. T cells, B-cell-depleted T cells, or PBMCs provided the cDNA or gDNA that served as material.

Per the original data handling: Estimates of nucleated cell counts were drawn from the amplification of reference gene primers. The data were produced by immunoSEQ multiplex PCR, yet TCRdb's version contains in-frame clones alone and is incomplete. D and trimming were read from the DNA, whereas the V and J calls and clone size are those reported in that table. The sample has 180,000 or so clones, about 84% seen once; the top ten hold 4.5% to 6.5%. Looked up from germline, CDR1 is MNHEY and CDR2 is SMNVEV (reference sequence). The ends lost 8 bases at V and 3 bases at J; junction bases unmatched: 7. There are 15 residues in the CDR3.

Sequenced sample: PBMCs or T cells enriched from blood (not recorded which). This chain joins TRBV27 and TRBJ1-2, with 12 nucleotides matching TRBD1. The TCR comes from a man in his forties with acute COVID-19. The DNA for the CDR3 is TGTGCCAGCTGTCCCGGGACAGGGGGCCACTATGGCTACACCTTC. Protein sequence: CASCPGTGGHYGYTF.